This T cell receptor beta chain was documented in a study of CD8 T cells in Susac syndrome. Whole-study results and caveats: The authors acknowledged that their TCR sequencing and HLA analysis involved a relatively small number of individuals.

Germline lookup yields CDR1 MNHEY and CDR2 SMNVEV (reference sequence). The CDR3 is 16 amino acids. Trimming stripped 0 bases from V and 3 bases from J, with 14 bases between. RNA in amounts of about 0.5 to 1 ug was reverse transcribed with random hexamers. TCRdb redid the calling of the immunoSEQ multiplex PCR reads with MiXCR, one entry per CDR3 protein. The sample records roughly 190,000 distinct CDR3 sequences, roughly 95% being singletons. Of note for this clonotype: Antigen specificity is unknown.

Fulfillment of recently defined diagnostic criteria for definite or probable disease was shown by the patients with Susac syndrome. The rearrangement links TRBV27 to TRBJ1-1, with D hard to call. The source is a human donor with Susac syndrome. The source material was CD4+ T cells from PBMCs. The CDR3 sequence: CASSLSARMGYTEAFF. CDR3 nucleotide sequence: TGTGCCAGCAGTTTATCGGCGCGCATGGGGTACACTGAAGCTTTCTTT.